One sample yielded the 4 T cell receptor beta chains listed below, sequenced in a study of shared clonotypes between healthy human individuals. Naivety among CD8 cells was defined by CD45RO negativity and positive CCR7 selection, thereby excluding terminally differentiated effector memory CD45RA+ cells. Repertoires were generated with immunoSEQ multiplex PCR, while TCRdb's copy carries only in-frame clones and drops some. The sample consists of 1.5 million to 2.5 million clones, about 95% of them appearing once. The sequenced sample consisted of naive CD8+ T cells sorted from blood. These receptors came from a man aged 18 to 29 in good health.

The V and J genes are TRBV6-6 and TRBJ1-6, with D maybe TRBD1 (5 bases). CDR1 MNHNY and CDR2 SVGAGI come from the germline V gene (reference sequence). Trimming took off 7 bases at V and 0 bases at J, with 13 bases between the two ends. There are 16 residues in the CDR3. CDR3: CASTPDRRSYNSPLHF. CDR3 bases: TGTGCCAGCACCCCCGACAGACGCTCCTATAATTCACCCCTCCACTTT.

The gene calls are TRBV11-2 and TRBJ2-1; 12 bases are shared with TRBD2. The CDR3 has 18 amino acids. The V and J ends lost 5 bases and 8 bases, in that order; junction bases with no gene match: 16. The germline CDR1 and CDR2 sequences are SGHAT and FQNNGV. The CDR3 coding sequence is TGTGCCAGCAGCGAAGGACTAGCGGGAACCCGAACGGCCCATGAGCAGTTCTTC. It encodes CASSEGLAGTRTAHEQFF.

The rearrangement joins TRBV5-8 to TRBJ1-5; 7 bases align to TRBD1. Germline CDR1 and CDR2: SGHTS and YDEGEE. The CDR3 consists of 16 residues. V lost 4 bases to trimming and J lost 3 bases; unmatched junction nucleotides: 10. CDR3: CASSTSDRAYNQPQHF. Here the CDR3 DNA reads TGTGCCAGCAGCACGAGCGACAGGGCATACAATCAGCCCCAGCATTTT.

This clone is a singleton in its sample. J is TRBJ2-3 and V is TRBV13, with D uncertain. The V end lost 8 bases, the J end lost 5 bases, and 11 bases lay between the germline ends. CDR3 length: 12 amino acids. Looked up from germline, CDR1 is PRHDT and CDR2 is FYEKMQ (reference sequence). The CDR3 spells CASEQVGDTQYF. The CDR3 region has the DNA TGTGCCAGCGAGCAAGTGGGAGATACGCAGTATTTT.